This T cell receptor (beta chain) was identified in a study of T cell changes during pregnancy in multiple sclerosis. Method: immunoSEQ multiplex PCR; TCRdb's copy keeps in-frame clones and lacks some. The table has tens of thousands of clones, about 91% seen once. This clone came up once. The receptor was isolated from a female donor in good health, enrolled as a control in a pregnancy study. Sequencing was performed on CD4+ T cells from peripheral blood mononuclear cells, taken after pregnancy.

For the CDR3, the DNA is TGTGCCAGCAGCCGAAAGACAGGGGGCTCGGGTCAGCCCCAGCATTTT. Protein: CASSRKTGGSGQPQHF. The rearrangement links TRBV7-8 to TRBJ1-5; 10 bases are shared with TRBD1. J gave up 6 bases and V 5 bases, and 10 bases lay outside the gene matches. Germline values: CDR1 SGHVS, CDR2 FQNEAQ. This CDR3 has 16 amino acids.